The 23 T cell receptor beta chains below were found in one sample sequenced in a study of control samples from healthy donors and cancer patients. Data came from immunoSEQ multiplex PCR; TCRdb stores just in-frame clones and leaves some out. This sample has roughly 120,000 clones, with around 89% found just once. The material sequenced was PBMCs. Source of these receptors: a woman in her sixties with lung cancer.

The chain carries TRBV2 and TRBJ1-1; D unresolved. The CDR3 length is 13 residues. V lost 6 bases and J lost 1, with 9 bases in between. The germline V gene encodes CDR1 SNHLY and CDR2 FYNNEI. DNA of the CDR3: TGTGCCAGCAGCCTCGACGGGAACACTGAAGCTTTCTTT. The encoded protein is CASSLDGNTEAFF.

The V and J genes are TRBV5-5 and TRBJ1-6, with 7 bases identical to TRBD1. The CDR3 sequence is 15 residues long. V shed 5 bases, J shed 5 bases, and the junction held 7 bases outside the gene matches. Germline V gives CDR1 SGHKS, CDR2 YYEKEE (reference sequence). CDR3 nucleotide sequence: TGTGCCAGCAGGGAGACAGGGAACAATAATTCACCCCTCCACTTT. Protein sequence: CASRETGNNNSPLHF.

This chain links TRBV18 with TRBJ2-5; 14 bases fit TRBD2. The V segment lost 6 bases and the J segment 7 bases; nucleotides outside the gene matches: 16. Germline V gene sequence: CDR1 KGHSH, CDR2 LQKENI. The CDR3 contains 18 residues. CDR3 loop: CASSLGLAGGLSPGTQYF. The DNA for the CDR3 is TGTGCCAGCTCGCTCGGACTAGCGGGGGGCCTCTCCCCCGGGACCCAGTACTTC.

The rearrangement uses TRBV29-1 and TRBJ1-2; no clear D gene. The CDR3 totals 14 residues. Germline CDR1 SQVTM, CDR2 ANQGSEA. V was shortened by 5 bases and J by 0 bases, with 13 bases between the two germline ends. The CDR3 nucleotides read TGCAGCGTTAGGGTTTCGTATCCTAACTATGGCTACACCTTC. The encoded protein is CSVRVSYPNYGYTF.

The V and J genes are TRBV19 and TRBJ1-4, with D possibly matching TRBD1 (6 bases). The CDR3 covers 14 residues. Germline CDR1 and CDR2: LNHDA and SQIVND (reference sequence). Trimming took 5 bases from V and 7 from J, leaving 14 bases between them. The CDR3 spells CASSPAGVGEKLFF. The CDR3 DNA follows: TGTGCCAGTAGTCCGGCAGGGGTGGGTGAAAAACTGTTTTTT.

This clone showed up just a few times. The genes are TRBV19 and TRBJ2-3, with 7 bases identical to TRBD2. The V gene end was trimmed by 5 bases and the J gene end by 6 bases; junction bases not matched to a gene: 17. This CDR3 region has 17 residues. Germline V gives CDR1 LNHDA, CDR2 SQIVND (reference sequence). DNA of the CDR3: TGTGCCAGTAGTCCATTTCAAGGAGCGGGGTTAGGGGATACGCAGTATTTT. This codes for CASSPFQGAGLGDTQYF.

The chain recombines TRBV3-1 (or the pseudogene TRBV3-2) with TRBJ2-2, with D possibly called TRBD1 or TRBD2 (5 bases each). In germline, CDR1 is LGHDT, CDR2 YNNKEL (reference sequence). The CDR3 is made up of 17 amino acids. V shed 4 bases and J shed 1 base, with 16 bases lying between them. The CDR3 sequence: CASSLTGGGQNTGELFF. DNA of the CDR3: TGTGCCAGCAGCCTCACAGGAGGAGGCCAGAACACCGGGGAGCTGTTTTTT.

The chain couples TRBV6-5 to TRBJ1-2; TRBD1 matches 7 bases. The junction had 9 bases not matched to a gene; V was cut back by 6 bases and J by 8 bases. Germline V gene sequence: CDR1 MNHEY, CDR2 SVGAGI. CDR3 length: 13 residues. The CDR3 reads CASRGTADWGYTF. The CDR3 nucleotides read TGTGCCAGCAGGGGGACAGCAGATTGGGGCTACACCTTC.

The chain couples TRBV11-2 to TRBJ2-2; D not certain. Germline V gene data show CDR1 as SGHAT and CDR2 as FQNNGV. This CDR3 has 14 amino acids. Trimming cost V 1 base and J 5 bases, with 8 bases left between them. The DNA of the CDR3 is TGTGCCAGCAGCTTAGGGGGTGGTACCGGGGAGCTGTTTTTT. Translating gives CASSLGGGTGELFF.

CDR3 sequence reads: CASSSIWGPFAVEAFF. In nucleotides, the CDR3 is TGTGCCAGCAGCTCAATATGGGGTCCATTCGCCGTTGAAGCTTTCTTT. The chain joins TRBV7-9 to TRBJ1-1; D is unresolved. The CDR3 extends over 16 amino acids. V lost 4 bases to trimming and J lost 7 bases, with 22 bases between them. CDR1 and CDR2 (germline): SEHNR, FQNEAQ (reference sequence).

The chain has TRBV5-1 and TRBJ1-6; D ambiguous. Germline V lookup: CDR1 SGHRS, CDR2 YFSETQ. The CDR3 contains 15 residues. V gave up 2 bases and J gave up 6 bases, with 12 bases separating them. Written as DNA, the CDR3 is TGCGCCAGCAGCTTAGCAGAGTTGAGTAATTCACCCCTCCACTTT. This gives the protein CASSLAELSNSPLHF.

V usage is TRBV5-1 and J usage is TRBJ1-1; D unresolved. The CDR3 consists of 12 residues. Looked up from germline, CDR1 is SGHRS and CDR2 is YFSETQ. Trimming removed 7 bases from V and 5 bases from J, with 12 bases in between. The CDR3 DNA reads TGCGCCAGCTTCGGGGAGGCAACTGAAGCTTTCTTT. Its translation: CASFGEATEAFF. Looking up the rest from reference TRBV5-1 and TRBJ1-1 gives the full variable domain: KAGVTQTPRYLIKTRGQQVTLSCSPISGHRSVSWYQQTPGQGLQFLFEYFSETQRNKGNFPGRFSGRQFSNSRSEMNVSTLELGDSALYLCASFGEATEAFFGQGTRLTVV.

This sequence joins TRBV5-8 and TRBJ2-7, with no clear D. The V gene lost 1 base and the J gene lost 4 bases, with 0 bases spanning the gap. There are 10 residues in the CDR3. Germline CDR1 is SGHTS and CDR2 is YDEGEE. CDR3 nucleotide sequence: TGTGCCAGCAGCTTGTACGAGCAGTACTTC. It is translated as CASSLYEQYF.

J is TRBJ2-5 and V is TRBV9, with D tentatively TRBD2 (5 bases). This CDR3 has 15 amino acids. Deletions cut 0 bases from V and 5 bases from J, with 14 bases between. Germline-derived CDR1 and CDR2 are SGDLS and YYNGEE. CDR3 loop: CASSVDEGRGETQYF. CDR3 DNA: TGTGCCAGCAGCGTAGATGAAGGGAGAGGGGAGACCCAGTACTTC.

Only one count was recorded for this clone. The rearrangement uses TRBV7-2 and TRBJ1-5; D gene uncertain. The CDR3 is 14 amino acids. The germline gives CDR1 SGHTA, CDR2 FQGNSA. V shed 3 bases and J shed 3 bases, with 9 bases lying between them. The CDR3: CASSFGPNNQPQHF. The CDR3 bases are TGTGCCAGCAGCTTTGGACCGAACAATCAGCCCCAGCATTTT.

The chain has TRBV19 and TRBJ1-5; D possibly corresponds to TRBD1 (5 bases). The germline CDR1 and CDR2 sequences are LNHDA and SQIVND (reference sequence). V lost 8 bases to trimming and J lost 11 bases, with 19 bases between them. The CDR3 runs 13 residues. The chain's CDR3 is CASWDSSLGAQHF. CDR3 nucleotide sequence: TGTGCCAGTTGGGATTCTTCCTTAGGGGCCCAGCATTTT. Complete variable domain (other parts from reference TRBV19 and TRBJ1-5): DGGITQSPKYLFRKEGQNVTLSCEQNLNHDAMYWYRQDPGQGLRLIYYSQIVNDFQKGDIAEGYSVSREKKESFPLTVTSAQKNPTAFYLCASWDSSLGAQHFGDGTRLSIL.

This clone was observed once. V is TRBV19 and J is TRBJ1-1; TRBD1 matches at 10 bases. The CDR3 sequence is 16 residues long. Germline V gene sequence: CDR1 LNHDA, CDR2 SQIVND (reference sequence). Trimming took 4 bases from V and 6 from J; bases not matched to a gene: 11. This chain's CDR3 is CASSKGQGLVLAEAFF. The DNA for the CDR3 is TGTGCCAGTAGTAAGGGACAGGGGTTGGTTTTGGCTGAAGCTTTCTTT.

This clone was detected a few times. The chain couples TRBV28 to TRBJ1-2; possible D gene TRBD1, 5 bases. The V end lost 6 bases, the J end lost 8 bases, and 13 bases lay between the germline ends. The CDR3 consists of 12 residues. The germline gives CDR1 MDHEN, CDR2 SYDVKM. The CDR3 sequence: CASSLLTVGYTF. CDR3 bases: TGTGCCAGCAGCCTCCTGACAGTAGGCTACACCTTC.

This clone was counted only a few times. The chain combines TRBV2 with TRBJ1-5, with D hard to call. The germline V gene has CDR1 SNHLY and CDR2 FYNNEI. The CDR3 covers 14 residues. Trimming took off 5 bases at V and 3 bases at J, with 11 bases between the two ends. The CDR3 DNA is TGTGCCAGCAGTTTCACTGCGTCCAATCAGCCCCAGCATTTT. Encoded protein: CASSFTASNQPQHF. Full variable domain (missing parts from reference TRBV2 and TRBJ1-5): EPEVTQTPSHQVTQMGQEVILRCVPISNHLYFYWYRQILGQKVEFLVSFYNNEISEKSEIFDDQFSVERPDGSNFTLKIRSTKLEDSAMYFCASSFTASNQPQHFGDGTRLSIL.

This clone was seen once. The V and J genes are TRBV28 and TRBJ1-5; D call uncertain. CDR3 size: 12 residues. Germline-derived CDR1 and CDR2 are MDHEN and SYDVKM. Trimming removed 1 base at V and 7 bases at J, with 5 bases between. The CDR3 DNA is TGTGCCAGCAGTTTATCACGGCAGCCCCAGCATTTT. Its translation: CASSLSRQPQHF.

In this sample, this clone turned up once. The rearrangement links TRBV5-4 to TRBJ1-2; D gene uncertain. The V and J ends lost 0 bases and 4 bases respectively, with 7 bases between them. Per the germline V gene, CDR1 is SGHNT and CDR2 is YYREEE (reference sequence). The CDR3 runs 13 residues. CDR3 in amino acids: CASSLGGSYGYTF. In DNA, the CDR3 is TGTGCCAGCAGCTTGGGGGGAAGCTATGGCTACACCTTC.

This chain links TRBV19 with TRBJ1-1, with D hard to call. Germline CDR1 is LNHDA and CDR2 is SQIVND (reference sequence). CDR3 length equals 14 residues. V was trimmed by 7 bases and J by 7 bases, leaving 19 bases between them. This CDR3 reads CASNRYPFRGEAFF. In DNA, the CDR3 is TGTGCCAGTAACCGATACCCCTTTCGAGGTGAAGCTTTCTTT.

The CDR3 is CASSLVAAGNNEQFF. The CDR3 bases are TGTGCCAGCAGCTTAGTGGCGGCAGGGAACAATGAGCAGTTCTTC. The chain combines TRBV7-2 with TRBJ2-1; D may be TRBD1 (5 bases). The V gene lost 1 base and the J gene lost 5 bases, with 12 bases spanning the gap. Germline-derived CDR1 and CDR2 are SGHTA and FQGNSA. The CDR3 contains 15 residues.